These T cell receptor beta chains were read from a single sample in a study of cytotoxic CD8 clonotypes in ibrutinib-treated CLL. Only in-frame clones appear in the TCRdb table, and some are missing; sequencing was by immunoSEQ multiplex PCR. The repertoire holds 150,000 or so clones, over 60% seen once, with around 13% in the top ten. This sample comprised PBMCs, obtained after 12 months of ibrutinib treatment. All receptors come from a human donor with chronic lymphocytic leukemia. Each CDR3 is given with its conserved first and last residue. The order of the fields is J gene, V gene, CDR3 protein.

TRBJ1-4	TRBV5-4	CASHGGEKLFF
TRBJ1-3	TRBV7-8	CASSLNVRGLGNTIYF
TRBJ1-5	TRBV27	CASSPLQGVSNQPQHF
TRBJ2-1	TRBV11-2	CASSFWVAGRDNEQFF
TRBJ1-1	TRBV4-3	CASSQAPRGTNTEAFF
TRBJ1-3	TRBV6-4	CASSEGLGNTIYF
TRBJ2-1	TRBV29-1	CSAGLAGGGNEQFF
TRBJ2-2	TRBV6-1	CASSPRPNTGELFF
TRBJ1-3	TRBV6-6	CASSLATGLSGNTIYF
TRBJ1-5	TRBV19	CASRGGQYHQPQHF
TRBJ2-1	TRBV27	CASSLLKAGGRNEQFF
TRBJ2-6	TRBV7-9	CASSPNSGANVLTF
TRBJ2-5	TRBV28	CASRVGGQETQYF
TRBJ1-4	TRBV29-1	CSVEWGVGEKLFF
TRBJ2-7	TRBV10-3	CAISERRNYEQYF
TRBJ2-1	TRBV6-1	CASRGQGLWEQFF